This T cell receptor beta chain was obtained from a study of cytomegalovirus exposure and HLA in healthy donors. Overall study results and limits: Later analysis reportedly placed an Asian-associated ancestry cluster below the roughly 700-donor mean in N-insertions. Cytomegalovirus association was assigned to approximately 160 TCR beta chains.

PCR involved 60 Vbeta and 13 Jbeta primers. Produced via immunoSEQ multiplex PCR; TCRdb's table is partial and in-frame only. This sample carries under 200,000 clones, around 80% of them seen once, and the ten largest clones take 1.5% to 2%. In regard to this clone: The antigen is undetermined.

V was shortened by 0 bases and J by 3 bases, with 6 bases between the two germline ends. There are 14 residues in the CDR3. The germline V gene has CDR1 MNHEY and CDR2 SVGAGI. The source is a man between 40 and 49 years old in good health and CMV-seropositive. Sequenced material: PBMCs. The gene calls are TRBV6-5 and TRBJ2-1; D gene uncertain. CDR3 nucleotide sequence: TGTGCCAGCAGTTACTCTCGGGTCTACAATGAGCAGTTCTTC. Its protein is CASSYSRVYNEQFF.